This TCR beta chain is drawn from a study of PD-L1 blockade in urothelial cancer. Looking at the study overall: The median number of T cells present in blood samples was roughly 140,000.

Stated time point: pretreatment peripheral blood. The CDR3 sequence is 14 residues long. V shed 3 bases, J shed 3 bases, and the junction held 4 bases outside the gene matches. Germline values: CDR1 GTSNPN, CDR2 SVGIG (reference sequence). TCRdb keeps only in-frame clones here, not all; method: immunoSEQ multiplex PCR. The sample lists roughly 49,000 clones, 86% occurring once. The sequence derives from a man in his sixties with urothelial cancer. The rearrangement joins TRBV30 to TRBJ2-3; TRBD2 matches at 9 bases. Sequenced here: PBMCs, sampled around atezolizumab (anti-PD-L1) treatment. CDR3 sequence (DNA): TGTGCCTGGAGGAAGGCGGGGGGGACAGATACGCAGTATTTT. This translates into CAWRKAGGTDTQYF.